The rows below give T cell receptor beta chains drawn from one sample of a study of CD8+ T cells in alopecia areata. Assay used: immunoSEQ multiplex PCR; TCRdb lists only in-frame clones, some missing. The table shows under 250,000 clones, with approximately 60% occurring only once. The specimen was CD8+ T cells sorted from blood. Receptors were obtained from a human donor in good health. Both conserved end residues are trimmed from each CDR3.

V,J,CDR3
TRBV5-1,TRBJ1-1,ASSSSTGMNTEAF
TRBV27,TRBJ2-6,ASRRTGTLSGANVLT
TRBV13,TRBJ2-7,ASSREGDEQY
TRBV25-1,TRBJ1-1,ASTRGGGTEAF
TRBV25-1,TRBJ2-7,ASGHPAVDEQY
TRBV7-8,TRBJ2-7,ASIPPADLAGEDEQY
TRBV4-1,TRBJ2-5,ASSQDLRPEETQY
TRBV10-2,TRBJ1-1,ASSEGNRGATEAF
TRBV18,TRBJ1-1,ASSGTDTEAF
TRBV5-1,TRBJ1-1,ASSWTGVTEAF
TRBV11-1,TRBJ2-1,ASRWNLNEQF
TRBV6-6,TRBJ2-1,ASSYSPNNEQF
TRBV4-1,TRBJ2-3,ASSQEPSGGTDTQY
TRBV7-8,TRBJ2-2,ASSSQGTGELF
TRBV18,TRBJ2-7,ASSSRGFIFSYEQY
TRBV7-9,TRBJ2-7,ASSLALPGAEQY
TRBV29-1,TRBJ1-2,SVSETPLEGYT
TRBV7-9,TRBJ2-3,ASSAQGGTQY
TRBV29-1,TRBJ1-2,SVLQGAYGYT
TRBV7-2,TRBJ1-1,ASSTVIEAF
TRBV5-4,TRBJ1-1,ASSPIGQDPNTEAF
TRBV9,TRBJ2-7,ASSVGGGTYEQY
TRBV27,TRBJ1-1,ASGRLNTEAF
TRBV19,TRBJ2-5,EGGVKLETQY
TRBV11-2,TRBJ2-5,ASSSSERQETQY
TRBV6-1,TRBJ2-2,AGLGQGDTGELF
TRBV5-1,TRBJ2-7,ASSLELAGGRYEQY
TRBV4-1,TRBJ1-2,ASSQAGDYGYT
TRBV29-1,TRBJ1-2,SAQGGDYGYT
TRBV5-6,TRBJ1-5,ASSLASNQPQH
TRBV7-2,TRBJ1-1,ASIFRGENTEAF
TRBV28,TRBJ2-2,ASSFAVAIPTTGELF
TRBV7-8,TRBJ1-1,ASSLARRRAQNTEAF
TRBV6-5,TRBJ2-1,ATRWAGGYNEQF
TRBV18,TRBJ2-5,ASSQQGETQY
TRBV13,TRBJ2-1,ASNPGGQNNEQF
TRBV7-9,TRBJ1-2,ASSQDMFDGYT
TRBV27,TRBJ2-7,ASSLSGRGEQY
TRBV5-4,TRBJ1-1,ASSLGTLNTEAF
TRBV5-6,TRBJ1-1,ASSLERTGRMDTEAF
TRBV7-9,TRBJ1-1,ASSETGLNTEAF
TRBV4-1,TRBJ2-2,ASSQVDLNTGELF
TRBV11-1,TRBJ2-7,ASSWDKGIYEQY
TRBV6-6,TRBJ1-5,ASSPTGSDQPQH
TRBV19,TRBJ1-1,ASSIKGSGTEAF
TRBV2,TRBJ2-1,ASSPSPEQF
TRBV30,TRBJ1-5,AWSQRHEIQPQH
TRBV5-6,TRBJ2-1,ASSLGAHEQF
TRBV5-1,TRBJ1-2,ASSLAPFDGYT
TRBV6-1,TRBJ2-2,ASSSDVTGELF
TRBV7-6,TRBJ2-3,ASSLAPTLTSTDTQY
TRBV27,TRBJ1-2,ASSPQGALIYGYT
TRBV6-6,TRBJ2-3,ASSSAPGGWGDTQY
TRBV13,TRBJ1-1,ASSLPRGTEAF
TRBV6-5,TRBJ2-1,ATGAGGYNEQF